Listed here are 21 T cell receptor beta chains from one sample, sequenced in a study of PD-1 blockade in classical Hodgkin lymphoma. All the patients suffered relapse after autologous stem cell transplantation, and brentuximab vedotin exposure differed. Assay: immunoSEQ multiplex PCR; the TCRdb copy retains only in-frame clones and omits some. This sample has some 21,000 clones, with roughly 78% found just once. This material consisted of peripheral blood mononuclear cells (PBMCs), taken before the second cycle of nivolumab. Receptors were obtained from a human donor with classical Hodgkin lymphoma.

The V gene is TRBV27, the J gene TRBJ2-1; 12 positions match TRBD2. The CDR3 has 15 residues. Unmatched junction bases numbered 5, after V lost 6 bases and J lost 5 bases. Germline V gene sequence: CDR1 MNHEY, CDR2 SMNVEV (reference sequence). CDR3 coding DNA: TGTGCCAGCAGGACTAGCGGGAGCCTCAACAATGAGCAGTTCTTC. Protein product: CASRTSGSLNNEQFF.

The chain recombines TRBV6-5 with TRBJ2-3; 7 positions match TRBD1. Germline values: CDR1 MNHEY, CDR2 SVGAGI. This CDR3 contains 15 residues. V lost 6 bases, J lost 4 bases, and 10 bases stayed unmatched. Here the CDR3 reads CASSPPTTGADTQYF. The CDR3 nucleotides read TGTGCCAGCAGCCCCCCAACCACAGGGGCAGATACGCAGTATTTT.

This clone occurred a few times. DNA for the CDR3: TGCAGTGCTAGGATAGGTGAGACCCAGTACTTC. It encodes CSARIGETQYF. The chain has TRBV20-1 and TRBJ2-5, with D unclear. This CDR3 is 11 amino acids long. The V end was cut by 3 bases, the J end by 5 bases, with 7 bases between. Germline assignment: CDR1 DFQATT and CDR2 SNEGSKA (reference sequence).

The chain is built from TRBV28 and TRBJ1-1; D is ambiguous. CDR1 and CDR2 (germline): MDHEN, SYDVKM. The CDR3 spans 19 residues. V shed 4 bases and J shed 0 bases, with 24 bases lying between them. The CDR3 nucleotides are TGTGCCAGCAGTTCAACCGTCCTCCGAACCGTTCTTTTGAACACTGAAGCTTTCTTT. Its translation is CASSSTVLRTVLLNTEAFF.

The chain carries TRBV13 and TRBJ2-1; 8 bases agree with TRBD2. CDR1 and CDR2 from the germline V gene are PRHDT and FYEKMQ (reference sequence). The CDR3 totals 16 residues. V lost 5 bases, J lost 3 bases, and 9 bases stayed unmatched. The CDR3 nucleotides read TGTGCCAGCAGCCTCCCGGGGGCGGGGGGCTACAATGAGCAGTTCTTC. This gives the protein CASSLPGAGGYNEQFF.

This chain uses TRBV5-1 with TRBJ2-6, with 8 nucleotides matching TRBD2. This CDR3 is 19 amino acids long. After removal of 4 bases from V and 1 base from J, the junction contained 13 bases not matched to a gene. Germline values: CDR1 SGHRS, CDR2 YFSETQ. The CDR3 spells CASSQGPGGAGSGANVLTF. In DNA form, the CDR3 reads TGCGCCAGCAGCCAGGGACCGGGAGGGGCGGGATCTGGGGCCAACGTCCTGACTTTC.

The genes are TRBV19 and TRBJ2-3; weak D call: TRBD1 (5 bases). The germline CDR1 and CDR2 sequences are LNHDA and SQIVND (reference sequence). The CDR3 length is 13 residues. Trimming removed 1 base from V and 5 bases from J, with 7 bases in between. The CDR3 reads CASSIGRGDTQYF. The CDR3 nucleotides read TGTGCCAGTAGTATAGGAAGGGGAGATACGCAGTATTTT. The variable domain in full, with the rest retrieved from reference TRBV19 and TRBJ2-3, is DGGITQSPKYLFRKEGQNVTLSCEQNLNHDAMYWYRQDPGQGLRLIYYSQIVNDFQKGDIAEGYSVSREKKESFPLTVTSAQKNPTAFYLCASSIGRGDTQYFGPGTRLTVL.

The V and J genes are TRBV28 and TRBJ2-5; a weak D match, TRBD2 (6 bases). The germline CDR1 and CDR2 sequences are MDHEN and SYDVKM. This CDR3 is built from 14 residues. V was clipped by 4 bases and J by 2 bases, with 11 bases between them. CDR3 loop: CASSSAGTQETQYF. The CDR3 region has the DNA TGTGCCAGCAGTTCTGCCGGGACTCAAGAGACCCAGTACTTC. The variable domain in full, with the rest retrieved from reference TRBV28 and TRBJ2-5, is DVKVTQSSRYLVKRTGEKVFLECVQDMDHENMFWYRQDPGLGLRLIYFSYDVKMKEKGDIPEGYSVSREKKERFSLILESASTNQTSMYLCASSSAGTQETQYFGPGTRLLVL.

The chain recombines TRBV2 with TRBJ2-2; D is possibly TRBD1 (5 bases). The V and J ends lost 6 bases and 0 bases respectively, with 11 bases between them. CDR3 length: 15 amino acids. Germline assignment: CDR1 SNHLY and CDR2 FYNNEI. CDR3 region: CASRTTVSNTGELFF. The CDR3 DNA is TGTGCCAGCAGGACGACAGTATCGAACACCGGGGAGCTGTTTTTT.

The gene calls are TRBV5-8 and TRBJ1-2; D possibly corresponds to TRBD1 (5 bases). The ends were cut back, 3 bases at V and 6 bases at J, with 27 bases in the middle. Germline lookup yields CDR1 SGHTS and CDR2 YDEGEE. There are 18 residues in the CDR3. CDR3 region: CASSSLFGGTHSADGYTF. CDR3 coding DNA: TGTGCCAGCAGCTCTCTGTTTGGTGGGACCCACTCAGCCGATGGCTACACCTTC. Full variable domain (remainder filled in from reference TRBV5-8 and TRBJ1-2): EAGVTQSPTHLIKTRGQQATLRCSPISGHTSVYWYQQALGLGLQFLLWYDEGEERNRGNFPPRFSGRQFPNYSSELNVNALELEDSALYLCASSSLFGGTHSADGYTFGSGTRLTVV.

The chain carries TRBV19 and TRBJ2-1, with D perhaps matching TRBD2 (5 bases). The CDR3 spans 17 residues. The germline gives CDR1 LNHDA, CDR2 SQIVND (reference sequence). With 2 bases removed from V and 0 bases from J, the gap between germline ends came to 14 bases. The CDR3 DNA reads as TGTGCCAGTAGTATAACAGCGGCAACGCTCTCCTACAATGAGCAGTTCTTC. Amino acid sequence: CASSITAATLSYNEQFF.

The chain has TRBV5-1 and TRBJ1-1; the D is unclear. Trimming cost V 2 bases and J 4 bases, with 18 bases left between them. There are 16 residues in the CDR3. CDR1 is SGHRS, CDR2 YFSETQ, per germline. The CDR3: CASSLSGSLGSTEAFF. The CDR3 coding sequence is TGCGCCAGCAGCTTAAGTGGGAGTCTGGGTTCCACTGAAGCTTTCTTT.

The J gene is TRBJ2-2, the V gene TRBV7-9, with 7 nucleotides matching TRBD1. J gave up 7 bases and V 3 bases, and 5 bases lay outside the gene matches. CDR3 length: 14 amino acids. The germline V gene has CDR1 SEHNR and CDR2 FQNEAQ (reference sequence). This CDR3 is CASSLNHRGGELFF. The DNA of the CDR3 is TGTGCCAGCAGCTTGAACCACAGGGGCGGGGAGCTGTTTTTT. The whole variable domain, remainder taken from reference TRBV7-9 and TRBJ2-2, is DTGVSQNPRHKITKRGQNVTFRCDPISEHNRLYWYRQTLGQGPEFLTYFQNEAQLEKSRLLSDRFSAERPKGSFSTLEIQRTEQGDSAMYLCASSLNHRGGELFFGEGSRLTVL.

This chain joins TRBV28 and TRBJ1-2; D possibly corresponds to TRBD1 (5 bases). The germline gives CDR1 MDHEN, CDR2 SYDVKM. The CDR3 covers 13 residues. V lost 6 bases and J 2 bases, leaving 10 bases between the germline ends. CDR3 nucleotide sequence: TGTGCCAGCAGCCAGGGACCCAACTATGGCTACACCTTC. Translation: CASSQGPNYGYTF.

This chain joins TRBV9 and TRBJ1-4, with D possibly being TRBD1 (5 bases). The germline CDR1 and CDR2 sequences are SGDLS and YYNGEE. CDR3 size: 15 residues. Trimming took off 3 bases at V and 1 base at J, with 10 bases between the two ends. Here the CDR3 reads CASSATQGTNEKLFF. The CDR3 DNA sequence: TGTGCCAGCAGCGCGACGCAGGGAACTAATGAAAAACTGTTTTTT.

There are a few counts of this clone. V and J are TRBV7-9 and TRBJ1-6, with a tentative D call TRBD1 (6 bases). In germline, CDR1 is SEHNR, CDR2 FQNEAQ (reference sequence). Trimming cost V 1 base and J 10 bases, with 14 bases left between them. This CDR3 comprises 15 residues. The CDR3 here is CASSLDREVGSPLHF. CDR3 DNA: TGTGCCAGCAGCTTAGACAGGGAGGTAGGATCACCCCTCCACTTT. Variable domain in full (rest from reference TRBV7-9 and TRBJ1-6): DTGVSQNPRHKITKRGQNVTFRCDPISEHNRLYWYRQTLGQGPEFLTYFQNEAQLEKSRLLSDRFSAERPKGSFSTLEIQRTEQGDSAMYLCASSLDREVGSPLHFGNGTRLTVT.

This clone has only one observation. V usage is TRBV11-2 and J usage is TRBJ2-2; a possible D gene is TRBD1 (6 bases). Germline lookup yields CDR1 SGHAT and CDR2 FQNNGV. The CDR3 contains 16 residues. The V end was cut by 5 bases, the J end by 5 bases, with 18 bases between. CDR3: CASSTNRARGTGELFF. The CDR3, as DNA: TGTGCCAGCAGCACGAACAGGGCAAGGGGGACCGGGGAGCTGTTTTTT.

The CDR3 nucleotides read TGTGCCAGCAGCTTAGTCCTAGGGAACTATGGCTACACCTTC. This codes for CASSLVLGNYGYTF. The rearrangement links TRBV7-8 to TRBJ1-2, with unresolved D. V was clipped by 1 base and J by 2 bases, with 8 bases between them. The CDR3 consists of 14 residues. Germline V gene sequence: CDR1 SGHVS, CDR2 FQNEAQ.

V usage is TRBV10-3 and J usage is TRBJ1-1, with 8 bases identical to TRBD1. The germline V gene encodes CDR1 ENHRY and CDR2 SYGVKD. The CDR3 consists of 14 residues. J was trimmed by 1 base and V by 9 bases; bases with no gene match: 7. The CDR3 protein is CAMTGEYPNTEAFF. CDR3 bases: TGTGCCATGACAGGGGAGTACCCGAACACTGAAGCTTTCTTT.

The V call is TRBV7-5, the J call TRBJ2-5; the table's D call of TRBD2 was not tested on the DNA. TRBV7-5 is a listed pseudogene. This CDR3 is built from 14 residues. CDR3 nucleotides: TGTGCCAGCAGCTCACCCGGTTTCGGGGAGACCCAGTACTTC. As protein: CASSSPGFGETQYF.

In its sample, this clone is large (0.1 to 1%). The gene calls are TRBV18 and TRBJ1-4; no definite D call. Germline CDR1 and CDR2: KGHSH and LQKENI. CDR3 length: 13 residues. Trimming pared 7 bases from V and 7 bases from J, leaving 13 bases between. CDR3 DNA: TGTGCCAGCTGCCCAGCCGGGTGTGAAAAACTGTTTTTT. It codes for CASCPAGCEKLFF.